Sequencing of this T cell receptor (beta chain) was carried out in a study of HIV-infected patients and healthy controls. This clonotype was observed at least ten times. The CDR3 length is 14 residues. V was pared by 1 base and J by 1 base, with 7 bases between. Germline V gene lookup returns CDR1 SGHTA and CDR2 FQGNSA. Each CDR3 protein is one row after TCRdb ran MiXCR on the 5' RACE reads. The sample lists around 67,000 distinct CDR3 sequences; about 16% were seen once. The genes are TRBV7-2 and TRBJ2-5; D not resolved. Sequencing was done on a sample of CD4+ T cells from blood. The origin of this receptor is a human donor in good health. The CDR3 loop is CASSLVGFQETQYF. The CDR3 DNA follows: TGTGCCAGCAGCTTAGTGGGGTTCCAAGAGACCCAGTACTTC.